The entry that follows covers one T cell receptor beta chain sequence. Its antigen is currently unknown. These data originate in a study of Ad26.COV2.S vaccination and SARS-CoV-2 variants. The overall study: As a participant in COV1001, the donor was in the Ad26.COV2.S trial arm. Intramuscular Ad26.COV2.S at 5x10^10 or 1x10^11 viral particles.

Trimming removed 0 bases from V and 0 bases from J, with 9 bases in between. The CDR3 has 15 residues. In germline, CDR1 is SGHNT, CDR2 YYREEE (reference sequence). Study-wide results and limits: Comparable non-spike TCR breadth was observed in vaccine and placebo recipients. In TCR breadth and depth analyses, total T cell responses may have been underestimated.

Treatment defined: around 19 received Ad26.COV2.S at low or high dose, single or two shots; about 5 received placebo; per-sample allocation not given. Vaccine and placebo recipients were sampled on day 63 after the first injection. The repertoire was sequenced with immunoSEQ multiplex PCR; TCRdb's copy has only in-frame clones and lacks some. The top ten clones hold around 7% of a sample with about 400,000 clones, under 90% of them seen once. This receptor was identified in a person between 18 and 60 years old who received the Ad26.COV2.S COVID-19 vaccine or a placebo. This specimen was peripheral blood, taken in a trial of Ad26.COV2.S vaccine versus placebo. V usage is TRBV5-4 and J usage is TRBJ2-5, with D perhaps matching TRBD1 or TRBD2 (5 bases each). Written as DNA, the CDR3 is TGTGCCAGCAGCTTGGGGGGGTCGTACCAAGAGACCCAGTACTTC. Protein product: CASSLGGSYQETQYF.